Below are 26 T cell receptor beta chains sequenced from a single sample in a study of blood T cell repertoires in COVID-19. Assay: immunoSEQ multiplex PCR; the TCRdb copy retains only in-frame clones and omits some. Of about 68,000 clones listed, 75% to 90% are singletons. The sample was peripheral blood. The receptor source for this set is a man aged 25 to 40 with acute or convalescent COVID-19.

The gene calls are TRBV7-2 and TRBJ2-5; D is ambiguous. Trimming removed 6 bases at V and 1 base at J, with 18 bases between. The CDR3 has 16 residues. The V gene's germline CDR1 is SGHTA and CDR2 FQGNSA. The CDR3 nucleotides are TGTGCCAGCAGTCTACATACGGGTAGTACCCAAGAGACCCAGTACTTC. Protein sequence: CASSLHTGSTQETQYF.

V gene TRBV5-1 combines with J gene TRBJ2-7, with 9 bases that match TRBD2. The V gene end was trimmed by 3 bases and the J gene end by 0 bases; junction bases not matched to a gene: 1. Germline V lookup: CDR1 SGHRS, CDR2 YFSETQ. The CDR3 totals 14 residues. The CDR3 loop is CASSSSGTSYEQYF. CDR3 nucleotides: TGCGCCAGCAGCTCTAGCGGGACCTCCTACGAGCAGTACTTC.

The chain uses TRBV6-2 or TRBV6-3 and TRBJ2-7; D not resolved. There are 14 residues in the CDR3. CDR1 is MNHEY and CDR2 is SVGEGT in the germline V gene. Trimming removed 6 bases at V and 6 bases at J, with 18 bases between. The CDR3 DNA is TGTGCCAGCAGCTCTACCGGGTCCCCCACCGAGCAGTACTTC. Encoded protein: CASSSTGSPTEQYF.

V and J are TRBV29-1 and TRBJ1-2; D remains ambiguous. CDR1 SQVTM and CDR2 ANQGSEA come from the germline V gene. The CDR3 consists of 13 residues. Deletions cut 2 bases from V and 8 bases from J, with 15 bases between. The CDR3 DNA follows: TGCAGCGTTGAACGAGGTCGGGATCGGGGCTACACCTTC. Protein sequence: CSVERGRDRGYTF. The complete variable domain, with remaining parts taken from reference TRBV29-1 and TRBJ1-2, reads SAVISQKPSRDICQRGTSLTIQCQVDSQVTMMFWYRQQPGQSLTLIATANQGSEATYESGFVIDKFPISRPNLTFSTLTVSNMSPEDSSIYLCSVERGRDRGYTFGSGTRLTVV.

This chain connects TRBV10-1 to TRBJ2-7; D is possibly TRBD2 (5 bases). CDR3 length: 14 amino acids. Germline V gives CDR1 WNHNN, CDR2 SYGVQD (reference sequence). Trimming stripped 8 bases from V and 6 bases from J, with 20 bases between. The DNA of the CDR3 is TGCGCCAGCTCTGGAGGTCAACGGCCGGGCGAGCAGTACTTC. This translates into CASSGGQRPGEQYF.

This chain joins TRBV29-1 and TRBJ1-1, with D tentatively TRBD1 (5 bases). The germline V and J ends were trimmed by 3 bases and 7 bases, with 6 bases remaining between them. Looked up from germline, CDR1 is SQVTM and CDR2 is ANQGSEA. The length of the CDR3 is 10 residues. The CDR3 sequence is CSVETVEAFF. In DNA, the CDR3 is TGCAGCGTTGAGACAGTTGAAGCTTTCTTT.

This chain connects TRBV4-3 to TRBJ2-1; D is unclear. Germline V gives CDR1 LGHNA, CDR2 YSLEER. V was clipped by 1 base and J by 15 bases, with 13 bases between them. CDR3 length: 12 amino acids. CDR3 DNA sequence: TGCGCCAGCAGCCAAGTTAAACATCATCCGTTCTTC. As protein: CASSQVKHHPFF.

This chain connects TRBV7-2 to TRBJ1-5, with D perhaps TRBD1 (6 bases). V gave up 2 bases and J gave up 8 bases, with 10 bases separating them. Germline V CDR1 and CDR2: SGHTA, FQGNSA. This CDR3 has 13 residues. DNA for the CDR3: TGTGCCAGCAGCTTAAACAGGGTGGAGCCCCAGCATTTT. Residues: CASSLNRVEPQHF.

This chain joins TRBV30 and TRBJ2-1; no clear D gene. Trimming removed 0 bases at V and 4 bases at J, with 7 bases between. The CDR3 loop spans 13 amino acids. Germline-derived CDR1 and CDR2 are GTSNPN and SVGIG (reference sequence). The CDR3 spells CAWSVSLYNEQFF. Here the CDR3 DNA reads TGTGCCTGGAGTGTATCCCTTTACAATGAGCAGTTCTTC.

The CDR3 DNA follows: TGCAGCGTTTATAGCGGGAGAACCGAGCAGTACTTC. As protein: CSVYSGRTEQYF. The chain is built from TRBV29-1 and TRBJ2-7; TRBD2 matches 9 bases. CDR1 is SQVTM and CDR2 is ANQGSEA in the germline V gene. This CDR3 contains 12 residues. Trimming removed 5 bases from V and 6 bases from J; junction bases left unmatched: 5.

This clone occurred once. The chain combines TRBV2 with TRBJ2-7; tentatively, D is TRBD1 (7 bases). The V end was cut by 9 bases, the J end by 1 base, with 13 bases between. CDR1 SNHLY and CDR2 FYNNEI come from the germline V gene. The CDR3 has 13 amino acids. CDR3 sequence (DNA): TGTGCCAGTCGGGGGACAGTGTCCTACGAGCAGTACTTC. Translated, it gives CASRGTVSYEQYF.

The chain combines TRBV29-1 with TRBJ1-1; 12 bases are a match to TRBD1. The CDR3 sequence is 16 residues long. V was pared by 6 bases and J by 0 bases, with 8 bases of the junction left unmatched. Germline assignment: CDR1 SQVTM and CDR2 ANQGSEA. This CDR3 reads CSVSGTGGGMNTEAFF. The DNA for the CDR3 is TGCAGCGTGTCCGGGACAGGGGGCGGTATGAACACTGAAGCTTTCTTT.

The V call is TRBV7-9, the J call TRBJ2-1; D not certain. The CDR3 has 16 residues. Germline CDR1 SEHNR, CDR2 FQNEAQ (reference sequence). Trimming took off 5 bases at V and 0 bases at J, with 14 bases between the two ends. CDR3 sequence: CASSAYYTDSYNEQFF. In nucleotides, the CDR3 is TGTGCCAGCAGCGCATATTACACAGACTCCTACAATGAGCAGTTCTTC.

CDR3 in DNA: TGTGCCAGCAGCTCCGTGGGCGGGCCCTACGAGCAGTACTTC. As protein: CASSSVGGPYEQYF. This chain uses TRBV13 with TRBJ2-7; D possibly corresponds to TRBD2 (5 bases). The germline gives CDR1 PRHDT, CDR2 FYEKMQ (reference sequence). The V end was cut by 4 bases, the J end by 2 bases, with 12 bases between. The CDR3 is made up of 14 amino acids.

The V and J genes are TRBV5-4 and TRBJ1-6, with D unclear. The length of the CDR3 is 14 residues. Germline V gene sequence: CDR1 SGHNT, CDR2 YYREEE (reference sequence). Trimming stripped 0 bases from V and 13 bases from J, with 14 bases between. This CDR3 reads CASSLATEPWPLHF. The CDR3 region has the DNA TGTGCCAGCAGCTTGGCCACCGAGCCTTGGCCCCTCCACTTT.

The CDR3 loop is CASSSDWREQYF. The CDR3 DNA follows: TGTGCCAGCAGCTCGGACTGGAGGGAGCAGTACTTC. The rearrangement joins TRBV7-9 to TRBJ2-7; possible D gene TRBD2, 5 bases. V lost 4 bases and J 7 bases, leaving 11 bases between the germline ends. This CDR3 contains 12 residues. The V gene's germline CDR1 is SEHNR and CDR2 FQNEAQ (reference sequence).

The chain employs TRBV7-2 and TRBJ2-2; no clear D. V dropped 5 bases and J dropped 5 bases, with 9 bases sitting between them. The CDR3 spans 13 residues. Germline CDR1 is SGHTA and CDR2 is FQGNSA. The CDR3 sequence: CASSPGGTGELFF. CDR3 DNA: TGTGCCAGCAGCCCGGGTGGAACCGGGGAGCTGTTTTTT.

J is TRBJ2-1 and V is TRBV7-9, with 9 bases aligning to TRBD1. Germline V gene data show CDR1 as SEHNR and CDR2 as FQNEAQ (reference sequence). The CDR3 contains 15 residues. The ends lost 5 bases at V and 7 bases at J; junction bases unmatched: 9. The CDR3 sequence: CASSHSGTGINEQFF. The CDR3 DNA reads TGTGCCAGCAGCCACTCCGGGACAGGGATTAATGAGCAGTTCTTC.

V gene TRBV10-3 combines with J gene TRBJ1-1, with 10 bases that match TRBD1. The CDR3 is 18 amino acids. V dropped 0 bases and J dropped 5; count of bases not matched to a gene: 12. Germline V gene data show CDR1 as ENHRY and CDR2 as SYGVKD. The CDR3 loop reads CAISESGGTGVGETEAFF. As DNA, the CDR3 is TGTGCCATCAGTGAGTCAGGGGGGACAGGGGTCGGGGAGACTGAAGCTTTCTTT.

The chain is built from TRBV18 and TRBJ2-7; 8 nucleotides align to TRBD2. The germline V gene has CDR1 KGHSH and CDR2 LQKENI. J lost 0 bases, V lost 3 bases, and 1 base had no gene match. The CDR3 loop spans 14 amino acids. CDR3 protein: CASSPGTSSYEQYF. In DNA, the CDR3 is TGTGCCAGCTCACCCGGGACTAGCTCCTACGAGCAGTACTTC.

This sequence joins TRBV3-1 (or the pseudogene TRBV3-2) and TRBJ1-4; 9 bases are shared with TRBD1. Germline CDR1 LGHDT, CDR2 YNNKEL (reference sequence). The CDR3 loop spans 17 amino acids. The V segment lost 4 bases and the J segment 3 bases; nucleotides outside the gene matches: 9. This CDR3 reads CASSPRQGGVSNEKLFF. CDR3 nucleotides: TGTGCCAGCAGCCCCAGACAGGGGGGCGTCTCTAATGAAAAACTGTTTTTT.

The V and J genes are TRBV4-1 and TRBJ1-4; maybe TRBD1 (6 bases). There are 15 residues in the CDR3. Germline values: CDR1 MGHRA, CDR2 YSYEKL. Deletions cut 4 bases from V and 4 bases from J, with 13 bases between. The CDR3 sequence is CASSRLGGVNEKLFF. As DNA, the CDR3 is TGCGCCAGCAGCCGGCTAGGGGGAGTTAATGAAAAACTGTTTTTT.

The rearrangement links TRBV5-1 to TRBJ2-3; 7 bases map to TRBD2. Looked up from germline, CDR1 is SGHRS and CDR2 is YFSETQ. Losses at the gene ends were 9 bases for V and 1 base for J; bases not matched to a gene: 2. The CDR3 sequence is 12 residues long. CDR3 nucleotide sequence: TGCGCCACCCGGGGGGGCACAGATACGCAGTATTTT. Amino acid sequence: CATRGGTDTQYF.

This clone occurred once. This sequence joins TRBV13 and TRBJ2-3; 7 bases are a match to TRBD1. The germline V gene encodes CDR1 PRHDT and CDR2 FYEKMQ (reference sequence). The trim removed 4 bases at V and 0 bases at J, leaving 4 bases unmatched. The CDR3 has 15 residues. Here the CDR3 reads CASSSRDSSTDTQYF. CDR3 in DNA: TGTGCCAGCAGCTCGAGGGACAGTAGCACAGATACGCAGTATTTT.

The CDR3 protein is CASSGEIQETQYF. The CDR3 nucleotides are TGTGCCAGCAGCGGGGAGATCCAAGAGACCCAGTACTTC. The chain employs TRBV6-5 and TRBJ2-5; tentatively, D is TRBD2 (5 bases). Trimming removed 6 bases from V and 1 base from J, with 9 bases in between. The CDR3 sequence is 13 residues long. CDR1 and CDR2 from the germline V gene are MNHEY and SVGAGI.

The chain recombines TRBV9 with TRBJ1-5; 7 nucleotides agree with TRBD1. From germline, CDR1 is SGDLS and CDR2 YYNGEE. This CDR3 comprises 15 residues. V was pared by 4 bases and J by 3 bases, with 7 bases of the junction left unmatched. CDR3 in DNA: TGTGCCAGCAGCCCCTCGACAGGGTTCAATCAGCCCCAGCATTTT. Its translation: CASSPSTGFNQPQHF.